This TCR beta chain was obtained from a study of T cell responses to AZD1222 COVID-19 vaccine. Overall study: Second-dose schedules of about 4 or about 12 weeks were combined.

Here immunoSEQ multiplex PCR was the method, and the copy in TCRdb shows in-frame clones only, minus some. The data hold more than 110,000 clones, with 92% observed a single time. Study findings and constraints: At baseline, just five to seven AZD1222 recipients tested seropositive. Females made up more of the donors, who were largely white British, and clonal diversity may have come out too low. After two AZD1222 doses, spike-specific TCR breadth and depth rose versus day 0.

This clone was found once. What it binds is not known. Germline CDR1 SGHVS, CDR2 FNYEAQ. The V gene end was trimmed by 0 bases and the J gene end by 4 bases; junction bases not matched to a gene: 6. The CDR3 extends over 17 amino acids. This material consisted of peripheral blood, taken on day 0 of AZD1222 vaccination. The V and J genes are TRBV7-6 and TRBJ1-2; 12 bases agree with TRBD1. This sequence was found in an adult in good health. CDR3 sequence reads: CASSLATGQGAAYGYTF. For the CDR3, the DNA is TGTGCCAGCAGCTTAGCAACGGGACAGGGGGCGGCCTATGGCTACACCTTC.